The 10 T cell receptor beta chains given below trace back to one sample, sequenced in a study of blood T cell repertoires in COVID-19. Method: immunoSEQ multiplex PCR; TCRdb's copy keeps in-frame clones and lacks some. Among fewer than 600,000 clones, approximately 92% were seen once, and the ten largest hold about 1%. The sequencing sample was made of peripheral blood. Source of these receptors: a man aged 18 to 29 with COVID-19, enrolled during active disease.

The chain uses TRBV21-1 and TRBJ2-1; TRBD2 is the table's D call and was not checked against the DNA. TRBV21-1 is a pseudogene locus. This CDR3 spans 12 amino acids. The chain's CDR3 is CASSRTSDEQFF. DNA of the CDR3: TGTGCCAGCAGCAGGACTAGCGATGAGCAGTTCTTC.

The gene calls are TRBV7-7 and TRBJ2-2, with 7 bases that match TRBD2. The length of the CDR3 is 14 residues. The ends lost 5 bases at V and 2 bases at J; junction bases unmatched: 2. Germline-derived CDR1 and CDR2 are SSHAT and FNYEAQ (reference sequence). The CDR3, as DNA: TGTGCCAGCAGCCGGACTAGTAACACCGGGGAGCTGTTTTTT. Its protein is CASSRTSNTGELFF. The complete variable domain, with remaining parts taken from reference TRBV7-7 and TRBJ2-2, reads GAGVSQSPRYKVTKRGQDVTLRCDPISSHATLYWYQQALGQGPEFLTYFNYEAQPDKSGLPSDRFSAERPEGSISTLTIQRTEQRDSAMYRCASSRTSNTGELFFGEGSRLTVL.

The chain is built from TRBV6-5 and TRBJ1-2, with 10 bases fitting TRBD1. After removal of 0 bases from V and 6 bases from J, the junction contained 1 base not matched to a gene. CDR1 and CDR2 (germline): MNHEY, SVGAGI. The CDR3 contains 14 residues. This chain's CDR3 is CASSYSTGGNGYTF. CDR3 nucleotides: TGTGCCAGCAGTTACTCGACAGGGGGCAATGGCTACACCTTC.

The chain couples TRBV5-5 to TRBJ2-3, with 10 bases identical to TRBD2. Germline lookup yields CDR1 SGHKS and CDR2 YYEKEE (reference sequence). The junction had 6 bases not matched to a gene; V was cut back by 4 bases and J by 4 bases. The CDR3 sequence is 15 residues long. The CDR3: CASSTLAGAPDTQYF. DNA for the CDR3: TGTGCCAGCAGCACCCTAGCGGGGGCCCCAGATACGCAGTATTTT.

The chain links TRBV6-1 to TRBJ2-3; 7 nucleotides match TRBD2. With V trimmed by 0 bases and J by 6 bases, 3 bases remained unmatched. Per the germline V gene, CDR1 is MNHNS and CDR2 is SASEGT. The CDR3 covers 14 residues. The CDR3 sequence is CASSEARREDTQYF. CDR3 sequence (DNA): TGTGCCAGCAGTGAAGCGCGGCGGGAGGATACGCAGTATTTT.

The chain couples TRBV5-1 to TRBJ2-3; D is undetermined. The CDR3 sequence is 13 residues long. V was cut by 4 bases and J by 3 bases, with 9 bases left in between. From germline, CDR1 is SGHRS and CDR2 YFSETQ. The CDR3 spells CASSRQWTDTQYF. In DNA, the CDR3 is TGCGCCAGCAGCCGTCAGTGGACAGATACGCAGTATTTT. The variable domain in full, with the rest retrieved from reference TRBV5-1 and TRBJ2-3, is KAGVTQTPRYLIKTRGQQVTLSCSPISGHRSVSWYQQTPGQGLQFLFEYFSETQRNKGNFPGRFSGRQFSNSRSEMNVSTLELGDSALYLCASSRQWTDTQYFGPGTRLTVL.

The chain links TRBV7-9 to TRBJ2-1; 10 nucleotides align to TRBD2. This CDR3 spans 16 amino acids. The germline gives CDR1 SEHNR, CDR2 FQNEAQ (reference sequence). Trimming at V came to 6 bases and at J to 7 bases, leaving 12 bases not matched to a gene. CDR3 in amino acids: CASRAGPSGGRNEQFF. CDR3 nucleotide sequence: TGTGCCAGCAGGGCGGGCCCTAGCGGGGGCCGTAATGAGCAGTTCTTC.

This clone was observed a handful of times. This chain uses TRBV2 with TRBJ1-5; D is ambiguous. Germline V gives CDR1 SNHLY, CDR2 FYNNEI. The ends were cut back, 3 bases at V and 2 bases at J, with 11 bases in the middle. The CDR3 totals 15 residues. The CDR3: CASSDRGIGNQPQHF. The CDR3 DNA reads TGTGCCAGCAGTGACCGCGGCATTGGCAATCAGCCCCAGCATTTT.

This chain uses TRBV5-4 with TRBJ2-7; 10 bases map to TRBD2. CDR1 and CDR2 (germline): SGHNT, YYREEE (reference sequence). V shed 3 bases, J shed 3 bases, and the junction held 6 bases outside the gene matches. The CDR3 length is 15 residues. DNA for the CDR3: TGTGCCAGCAGCTCCACGACTAGCGGGTTCTACGAGCAGTACTTC. It is translated as CASSSTTSGFYEQYF.

With regard to this clone: Other DNA sequences of this sample code for an identical CDR3. The J gene is TRBJ1-2, the V gene TRBV14; D not certain. The CDR3 has 13 residues. Looked up from germline, CDR1 is SGHDN and CDR2 is FVKESK. V gave up 3 bases and J gave up 2 bases, with 7 bases separating them. The CDR3: CASSHGQNYGYTF. The CDR3 DNA sequence: TGTGCCAGCAGCCATGGGCAGAACTATGGCTACACCTTC.